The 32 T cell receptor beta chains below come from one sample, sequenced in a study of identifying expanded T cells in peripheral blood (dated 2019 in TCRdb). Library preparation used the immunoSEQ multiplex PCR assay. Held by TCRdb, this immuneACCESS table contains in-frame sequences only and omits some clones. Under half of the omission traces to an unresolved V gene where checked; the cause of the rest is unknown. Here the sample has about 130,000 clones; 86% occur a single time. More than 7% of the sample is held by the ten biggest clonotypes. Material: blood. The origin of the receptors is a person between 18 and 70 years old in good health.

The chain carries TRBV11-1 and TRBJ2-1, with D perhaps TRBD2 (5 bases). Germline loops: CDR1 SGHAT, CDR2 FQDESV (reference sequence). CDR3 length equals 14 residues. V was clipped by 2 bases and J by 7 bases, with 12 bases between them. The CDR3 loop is CASSLTLTSNEQFF. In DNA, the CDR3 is TGTGCCAGCAGCTTAACTCTTACTAGTAATGAGCAGTTCTTC.

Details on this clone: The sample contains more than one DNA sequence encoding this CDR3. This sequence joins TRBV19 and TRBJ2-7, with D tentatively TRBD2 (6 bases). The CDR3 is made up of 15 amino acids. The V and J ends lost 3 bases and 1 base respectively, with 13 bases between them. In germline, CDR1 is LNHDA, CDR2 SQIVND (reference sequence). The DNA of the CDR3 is TGTGCCAGTAGTATTTTATCCGGGGGTTCCTACGAGCAGTACTTC. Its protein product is CASSILSGGSYEQYF.

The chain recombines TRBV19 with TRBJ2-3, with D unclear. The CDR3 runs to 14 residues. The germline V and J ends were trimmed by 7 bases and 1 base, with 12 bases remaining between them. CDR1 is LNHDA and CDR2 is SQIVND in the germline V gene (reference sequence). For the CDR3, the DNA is TGTGCCAGTACCCTAAAGAGGCGCACAGATACGCAGTATTTT. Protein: CASTLKRRTDTQYF.

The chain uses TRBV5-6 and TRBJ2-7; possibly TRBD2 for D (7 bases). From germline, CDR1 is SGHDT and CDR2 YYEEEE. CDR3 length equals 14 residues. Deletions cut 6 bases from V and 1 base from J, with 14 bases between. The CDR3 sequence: CASNRGGHSYEQYF. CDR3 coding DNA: TGTGCCAGCAACCGCGGGGGACATTCCTACGAGCAGTACTTC.

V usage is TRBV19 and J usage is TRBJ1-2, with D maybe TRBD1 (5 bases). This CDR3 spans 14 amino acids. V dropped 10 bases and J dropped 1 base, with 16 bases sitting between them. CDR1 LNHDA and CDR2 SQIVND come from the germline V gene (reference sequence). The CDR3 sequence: CATVGRTDNYGYTF. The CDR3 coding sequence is TGTGCCACCGTGGGGCGGACTGATAACTATGGCTACACCTTC. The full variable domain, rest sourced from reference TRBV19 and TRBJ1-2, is DGGITQSPKYLFRKEGQNVTLSCEQNLNHDAMYWYRQDPGQGLRLIYYSQIVNDFQKGDIAEGYSVSREKKESFPLTVTSAQKNPTAFYLCATVGRTDNYGYTFGSGTRLTVV.

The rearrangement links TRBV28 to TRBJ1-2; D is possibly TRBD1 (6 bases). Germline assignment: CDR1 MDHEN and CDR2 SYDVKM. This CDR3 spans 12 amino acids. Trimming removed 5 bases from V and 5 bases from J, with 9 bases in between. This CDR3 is CASSGGKYGYTF. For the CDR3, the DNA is TGTGCCAGCAGTGGGGGCAAGTATGGCTACACCTTC.

The DNA for the CDR3 is TGTGCAAGTCGCCAGGGGACGGTCAAGGTCGGGGAGCTGTTTTTT. Protein: CASRQGTVKVGELFF. V and J are TRBV12-2 and TRBJ2-2; the table's D call of TRBD1 was not tested on the DNA. TRBV12-2 is a documented pseudogene. CDR3 length: 15 amino acids.

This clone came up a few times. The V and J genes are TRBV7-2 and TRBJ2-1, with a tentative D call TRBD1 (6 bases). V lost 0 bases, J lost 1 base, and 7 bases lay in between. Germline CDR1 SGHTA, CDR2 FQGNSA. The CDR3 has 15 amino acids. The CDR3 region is CASSLARGSYNEQFF. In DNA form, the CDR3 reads TGTGCCAGCAGCTTAGCCAGGGGATCCTACAATGAGCAGTTCTTC.

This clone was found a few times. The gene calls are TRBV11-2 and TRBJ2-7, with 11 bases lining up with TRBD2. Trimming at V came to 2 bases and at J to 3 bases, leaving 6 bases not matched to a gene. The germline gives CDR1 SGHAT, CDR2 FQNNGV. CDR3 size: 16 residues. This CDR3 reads CASSLSGTSGLYEQYF. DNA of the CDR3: TGTGCCAGCAGCTTATCGGGGACTAGCGGTCTCTACGAGCAGTACTTC.

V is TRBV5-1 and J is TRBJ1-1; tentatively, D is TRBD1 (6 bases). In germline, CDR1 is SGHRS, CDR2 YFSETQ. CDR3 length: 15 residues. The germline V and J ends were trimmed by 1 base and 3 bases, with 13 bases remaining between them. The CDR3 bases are TGCGCCAGCAGCTTGCAGGGGAGTAGGGACACTGAAGCTTTCTTT. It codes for CASSLQGSRDTEAFF.

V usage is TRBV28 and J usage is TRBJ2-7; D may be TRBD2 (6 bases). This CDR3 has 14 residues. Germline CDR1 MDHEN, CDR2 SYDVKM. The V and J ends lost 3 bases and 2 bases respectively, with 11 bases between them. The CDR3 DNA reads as TGTGCCAGCAGTTTGGACTACTTCCCCTACGAGCAGTACTTC. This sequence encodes CASSLDYFPYEQYF.

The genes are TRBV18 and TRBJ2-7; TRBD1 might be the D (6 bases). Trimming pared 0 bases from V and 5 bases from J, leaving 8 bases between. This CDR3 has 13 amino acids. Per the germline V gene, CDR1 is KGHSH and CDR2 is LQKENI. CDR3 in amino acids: CASSPPPGDEQYF. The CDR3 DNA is TGTGCCAGCTCACCACCGCCAGGGGACGAGCAGTACTTC.

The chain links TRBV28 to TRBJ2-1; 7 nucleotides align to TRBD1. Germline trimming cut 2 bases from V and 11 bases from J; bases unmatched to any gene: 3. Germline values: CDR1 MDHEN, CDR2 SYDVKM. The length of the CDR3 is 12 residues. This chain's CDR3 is CASSLRQGQQFF. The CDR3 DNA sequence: TGTGCCAGCAGTTTACGACAGGGCCAGCAGTTCTTC.

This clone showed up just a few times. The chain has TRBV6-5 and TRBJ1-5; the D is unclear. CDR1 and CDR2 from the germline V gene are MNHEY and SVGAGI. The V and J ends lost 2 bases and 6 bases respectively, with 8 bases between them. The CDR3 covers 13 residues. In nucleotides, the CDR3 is TGTGCCAGCAGTTACCGTGGCGGTCAGCCCCAGCATTTT. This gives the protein CASSYRGGQPQHF.

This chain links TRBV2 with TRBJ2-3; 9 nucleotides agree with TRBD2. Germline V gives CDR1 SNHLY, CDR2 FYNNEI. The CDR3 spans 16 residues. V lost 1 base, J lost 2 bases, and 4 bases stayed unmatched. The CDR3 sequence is CASSEGSSGATDTQYF. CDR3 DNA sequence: TGTGCCAGCAGTGAAGGGTCTAGCGGGGCCACAGATACGCAGTATTTT.

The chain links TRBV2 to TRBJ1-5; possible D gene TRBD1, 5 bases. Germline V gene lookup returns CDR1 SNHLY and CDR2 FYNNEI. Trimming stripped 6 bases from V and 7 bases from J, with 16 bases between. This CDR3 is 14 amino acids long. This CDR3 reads CASRGDSRGQPQHF. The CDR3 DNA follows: TGTGCCAGCAGGGGGGACTCAAGAGGGCAGCCCCAGCATTTT.

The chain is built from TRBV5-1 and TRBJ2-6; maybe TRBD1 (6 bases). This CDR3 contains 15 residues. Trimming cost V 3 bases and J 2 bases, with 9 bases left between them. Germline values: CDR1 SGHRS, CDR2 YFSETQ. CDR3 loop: CASSSQGTGANVLTF. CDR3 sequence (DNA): TGCGCCAGCAGCTCGCAGGGGACTGGGGCCAACGTCCTGACTTTC. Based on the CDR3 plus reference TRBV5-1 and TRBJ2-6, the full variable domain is KAGVTQTPRYLIKTRGQQVTLSCSPISGHRSVSWYQQTPGQGLQFLFEYFSETQRNKGNFPGRFSGRQFSNSRSEMNVSTLELGDSALYLCASSSQGTGANVLTFGAGSRLTVL.

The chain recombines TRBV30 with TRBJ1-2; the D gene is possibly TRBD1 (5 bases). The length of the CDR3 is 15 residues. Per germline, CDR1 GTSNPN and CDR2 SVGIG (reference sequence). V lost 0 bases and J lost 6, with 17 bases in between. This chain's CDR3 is CAWSVNGRRGHGYTF. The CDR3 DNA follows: TGTGCCTGGAGTGTGAACGGCAGGCGGGGACATGGCTACACCTTC.

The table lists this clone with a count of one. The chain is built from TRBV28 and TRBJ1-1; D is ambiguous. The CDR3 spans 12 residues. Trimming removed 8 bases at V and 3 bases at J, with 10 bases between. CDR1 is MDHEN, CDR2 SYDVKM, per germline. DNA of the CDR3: TGTGCCAGCTCGGCATCCGACACTGAAGCTTTCTTT. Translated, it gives CASSASDTEAFF.

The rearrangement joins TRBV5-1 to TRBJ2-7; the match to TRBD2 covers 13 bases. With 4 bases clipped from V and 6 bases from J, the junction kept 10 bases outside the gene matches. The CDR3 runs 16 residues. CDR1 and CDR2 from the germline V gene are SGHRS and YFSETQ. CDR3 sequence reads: CASSTTGLAGKGEQYF. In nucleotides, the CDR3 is TGCGCCAGCAGCACGACGGGACTAGCGGGAAAAGGCGAGCAGTACTTC.

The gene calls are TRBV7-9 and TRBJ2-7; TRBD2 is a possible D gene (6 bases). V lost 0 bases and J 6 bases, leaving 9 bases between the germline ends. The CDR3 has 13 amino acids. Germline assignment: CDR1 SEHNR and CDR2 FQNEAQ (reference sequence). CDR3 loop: CASSLAGGPEQYF. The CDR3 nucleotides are TGTGCCAGCAGCTTAGCGGGAGGTCCCGAGCAGTACTTC.

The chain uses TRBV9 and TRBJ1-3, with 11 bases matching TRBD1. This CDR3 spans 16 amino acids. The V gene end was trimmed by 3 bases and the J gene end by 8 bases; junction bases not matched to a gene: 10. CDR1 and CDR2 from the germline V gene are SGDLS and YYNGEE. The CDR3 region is CASSASTGQGGHTIYF. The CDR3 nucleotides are TGTGCCAGCAGCGCCTCCACGGGACAGGGGGGACACACCATATATTTT.

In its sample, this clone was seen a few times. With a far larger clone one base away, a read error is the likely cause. The CDR3 spells CASSLDAGGAKNYGYTF. The CDR3 nucleotides read TGTGCCAGCAGCTTGGATGCAGGGGGCGCGAAGAACTATGGCTACACCTTC. The chain employs TRBV5-6 and TRBJ1-2; 8 bases fit TRBD1. The CDR3 spans 17 residues. Germline CDR1 SGHDT, CDR2 YYEEEE. Trimming removed 0 bases from V and 2 bases from J; junction bases left unmatched: 9.

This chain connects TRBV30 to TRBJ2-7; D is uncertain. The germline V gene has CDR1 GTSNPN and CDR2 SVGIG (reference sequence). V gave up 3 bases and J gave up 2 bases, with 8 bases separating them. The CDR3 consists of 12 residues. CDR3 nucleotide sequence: TGTGCCTGGAGCATAGGGACCTACGAGCAGTACTTC. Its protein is CAWSIGTYEQYF.

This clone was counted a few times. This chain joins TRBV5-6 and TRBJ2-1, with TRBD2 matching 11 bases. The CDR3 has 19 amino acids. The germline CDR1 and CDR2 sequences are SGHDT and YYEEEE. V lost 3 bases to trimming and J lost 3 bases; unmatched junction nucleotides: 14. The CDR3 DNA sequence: TGTGCCAGCAGCTCGAACACGGGACTAGCGGACAAGGACTACAATGAGCAGTTCTTC. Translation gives CASSSNTGLADKDYNEQFF. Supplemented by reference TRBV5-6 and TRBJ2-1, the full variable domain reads DAGVTQSPTHLIKTRGQQVTLRCSPKSGHDTVSWYQQALGQGPQFIFQYYEEEERQRGNFPDRFSGHQFPNYSSELNVNALLLGDSALYLCASSSNTGLADKDYNEQFFGPGTRLTVL.

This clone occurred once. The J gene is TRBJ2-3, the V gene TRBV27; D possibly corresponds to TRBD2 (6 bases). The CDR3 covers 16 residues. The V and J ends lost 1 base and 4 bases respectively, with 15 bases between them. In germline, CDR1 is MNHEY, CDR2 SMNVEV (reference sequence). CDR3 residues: CASSLLGLADPDTQYF. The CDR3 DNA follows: TGTGCCAGCAGTTTATTGGGACTGGCGGACCCAGATACGCAGTATTTT.

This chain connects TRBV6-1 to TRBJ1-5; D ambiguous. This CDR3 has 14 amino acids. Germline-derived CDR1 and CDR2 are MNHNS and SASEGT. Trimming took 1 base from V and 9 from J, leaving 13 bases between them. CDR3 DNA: TGTGCCAGCAGTGAAGTGTCAGGCCTGAGGCCCCAGCATTTT. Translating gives CASSEVSGLRPQHF.

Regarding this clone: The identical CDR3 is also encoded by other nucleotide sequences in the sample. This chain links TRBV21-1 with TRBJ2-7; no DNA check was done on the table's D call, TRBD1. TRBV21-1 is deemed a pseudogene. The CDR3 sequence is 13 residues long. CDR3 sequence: CASSKGQGYEQYF. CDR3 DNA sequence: TGTGCCAGCAGCAAGGGACAGGGGTACGAGCAGTACTTC.

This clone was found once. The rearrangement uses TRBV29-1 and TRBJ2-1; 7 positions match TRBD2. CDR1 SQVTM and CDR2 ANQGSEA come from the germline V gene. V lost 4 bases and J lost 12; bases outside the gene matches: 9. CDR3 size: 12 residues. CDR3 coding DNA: TGCAGCGTTGTTGGGAGCGGGGTAGGGCAGTTCTTC. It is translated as CSVVGSGVGQFF.

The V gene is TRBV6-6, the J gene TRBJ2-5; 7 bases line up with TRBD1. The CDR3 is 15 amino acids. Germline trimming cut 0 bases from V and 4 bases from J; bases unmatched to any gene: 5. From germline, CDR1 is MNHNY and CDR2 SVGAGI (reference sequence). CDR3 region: CASSYSTGIGETQYF. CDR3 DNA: TGTGCCAGCAGTTACTCGACAGGGATCGGAGAGACCCAGTACTTC.

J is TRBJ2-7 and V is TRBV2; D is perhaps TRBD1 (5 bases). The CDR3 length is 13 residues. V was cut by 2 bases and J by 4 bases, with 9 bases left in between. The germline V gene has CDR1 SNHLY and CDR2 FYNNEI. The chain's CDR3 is CASSERQGYEQYF. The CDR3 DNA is TGTGCCAGCAGTGAACGTCAGGGATACGAGCAGTACTTC.

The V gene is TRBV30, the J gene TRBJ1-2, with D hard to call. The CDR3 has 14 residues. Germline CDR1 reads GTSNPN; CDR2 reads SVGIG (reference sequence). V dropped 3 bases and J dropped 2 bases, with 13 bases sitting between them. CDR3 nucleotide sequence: TGTGCCTGGAGAAGAGACCCAGACAACTATGGCTACACCTTC. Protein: CAWRRDPDNYGYTF.